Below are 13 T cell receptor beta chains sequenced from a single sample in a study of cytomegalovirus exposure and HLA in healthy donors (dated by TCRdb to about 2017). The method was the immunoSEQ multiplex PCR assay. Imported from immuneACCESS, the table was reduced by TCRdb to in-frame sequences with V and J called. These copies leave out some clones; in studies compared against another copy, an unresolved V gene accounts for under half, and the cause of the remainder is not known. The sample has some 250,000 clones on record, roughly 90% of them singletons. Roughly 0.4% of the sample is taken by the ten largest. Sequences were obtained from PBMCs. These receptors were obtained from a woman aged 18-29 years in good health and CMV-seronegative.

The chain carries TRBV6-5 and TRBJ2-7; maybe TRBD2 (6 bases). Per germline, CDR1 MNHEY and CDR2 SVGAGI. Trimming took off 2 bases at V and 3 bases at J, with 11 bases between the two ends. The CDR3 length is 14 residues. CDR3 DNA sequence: TGTGCCAGCAGTTACGCGGGGATAGGCTACGAGCAGTACTTC. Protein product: CASSYAGIGYEQYF.

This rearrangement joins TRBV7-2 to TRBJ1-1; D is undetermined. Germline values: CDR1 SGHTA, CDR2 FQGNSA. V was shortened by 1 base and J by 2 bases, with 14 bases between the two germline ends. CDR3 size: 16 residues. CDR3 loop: CASSLVRSGGNTEAFF. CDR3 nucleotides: TGTGCCAGCAGCTTAGTAAGGTCCGGCGGCAACACTGAAGCTTTCTTT.

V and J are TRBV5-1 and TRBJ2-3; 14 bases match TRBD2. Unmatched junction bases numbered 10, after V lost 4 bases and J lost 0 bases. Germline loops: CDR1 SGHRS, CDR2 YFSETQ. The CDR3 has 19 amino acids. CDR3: CASSAGTSGGASSTDTQYF. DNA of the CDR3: TGCGCCAGCAGCGCCGGGACTAGCGGGGGAGCCTCTAGCACAGATACGCAGTATTTT.

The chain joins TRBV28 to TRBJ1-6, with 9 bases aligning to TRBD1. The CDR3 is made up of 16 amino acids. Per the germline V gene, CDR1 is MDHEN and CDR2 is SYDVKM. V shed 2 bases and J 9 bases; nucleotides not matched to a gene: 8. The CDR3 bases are TGTGCCAGCAGTTTAGGAACAGGGGGCGGCAGTTCACCCCTCCACTTT. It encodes CASSLGTGGGSSPLHF.

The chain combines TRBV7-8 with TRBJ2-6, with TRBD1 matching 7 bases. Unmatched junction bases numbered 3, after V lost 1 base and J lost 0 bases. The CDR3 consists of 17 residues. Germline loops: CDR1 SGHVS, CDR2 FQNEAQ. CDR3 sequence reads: CASSLGGTASGANVLTF. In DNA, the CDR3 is TGTGCCAGCAGCTTAGGGGGGACAGCCTCTGGGGCCAACGTCCTGACTTTC.

The DNA for the CDR3 is TGTGCCAGCAGCGTAGGGGTAGGGGGCATTGGAAACACCATATATTTT. Translated: CASSVGVGGIGNTIYF. The V call is TRBV9, the J call TRBJ1-3; 7 bases match TRBD1. The CDR3 has 16 amino acids. Germline V gene lookup returns CDR1 SGDLS and CDR2 YYNGEE. Trimming took 0 bases from V and 3 from J; bases not matched to a gene: 6. The full variable domain, in which reference TRBV9 and TRBJ1-3 provide the parts outside the CDR3, is DSGVTQTPKHLITATGQRVTLRCSPRSGDLSVYWYQQSLDQGLQFLIQYYNGEERAKGNILERFSAQQFPDLHSELNLSSLELGDSALYFCASSVGVGGIGNTIYFGEGSWLTVV.

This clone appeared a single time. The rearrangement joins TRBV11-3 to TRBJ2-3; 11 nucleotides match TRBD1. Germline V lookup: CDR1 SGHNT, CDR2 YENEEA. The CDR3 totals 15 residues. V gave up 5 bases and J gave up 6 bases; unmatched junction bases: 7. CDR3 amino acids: CASSPRDRGTDTQYF. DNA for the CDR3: TGTGCCAGCAGCCCGAGGGACAGGGGGACGGATACGCAGTATTTT.

DNA for the CDR3: TGTGCCAGCAGCTTGCCCCCCGGGGTTACGCAGTATTTT. Amino acids: CASSLPPGVTQYF. The chain employs TRBV11-2 and TRBJ2-3; a weak D match, TRBD2 (5 bases). Germline loops: CDR1 SGHAT, CDR2 FQNNGV. The CDR3 has 13 amino acids. V was clipped by 3 bases and J by 8 bases, with 12 bases between them.

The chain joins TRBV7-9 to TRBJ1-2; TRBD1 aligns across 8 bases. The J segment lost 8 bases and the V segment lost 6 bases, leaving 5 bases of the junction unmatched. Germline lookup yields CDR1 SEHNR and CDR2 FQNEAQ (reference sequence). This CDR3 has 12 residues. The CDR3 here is CASRQQGDGYTF. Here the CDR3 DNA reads TGTGCCAGCAGACAACAGGGGGACGGCTACACCTTC.

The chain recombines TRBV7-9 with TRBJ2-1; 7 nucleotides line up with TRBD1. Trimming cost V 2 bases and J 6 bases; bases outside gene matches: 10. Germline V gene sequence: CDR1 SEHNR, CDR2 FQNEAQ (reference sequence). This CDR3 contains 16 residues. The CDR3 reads CASSLSRDSVSNEQFF. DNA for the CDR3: TGTGCCAGCAGCTTAAGCCGGGACAGTGTTTCCAATGAGCAGTTCTTC.

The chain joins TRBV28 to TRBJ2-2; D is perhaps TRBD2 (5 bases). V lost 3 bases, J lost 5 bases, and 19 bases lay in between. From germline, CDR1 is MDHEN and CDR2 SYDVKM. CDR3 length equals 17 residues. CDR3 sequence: CASSFFTSGSRTGELFF. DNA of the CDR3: TGTGCCAGCAGTTTTTTCACTTCGGGGTCTCGAACCGGGGAGCTGTTTTTT.

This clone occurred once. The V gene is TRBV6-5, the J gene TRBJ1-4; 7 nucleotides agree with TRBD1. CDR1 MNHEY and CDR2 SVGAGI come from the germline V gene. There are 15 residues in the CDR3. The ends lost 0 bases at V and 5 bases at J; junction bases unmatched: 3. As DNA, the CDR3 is TGTGCCAGCAGTTACTCGGGACAGCGGAATGAAAAACTGTTTTTT. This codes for CASSYSGQRNEKLFF.

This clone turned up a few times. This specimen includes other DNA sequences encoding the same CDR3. The CDR3 nucleotides read TGTGCCAGCAGCTCGGGGGCTGGAAACACCATATATTTT. Encoded protein: CASSSGAGNTIYF. The chain has TRBV5-6 and TRBJ1-3; D is perhaps TRBD1 (5 bases). This CDR3 is 13 amino acids long. Germline V gene sequence: CDR1 SGHDT, CDR2 YYEEEE. Trimming left V 3 bases short and J 2 bases short, with 6 bases between.